Below are 27 T cell receptor beta chains sequenced from a single sample in a study of cytomegalovirus exposure and HLA in healthy donors. A multiplex PCR was run with 60 Vbeta primers and 13 Jbeta primers. Libraries were prepared by immunoSEQ multiplex PCR; TCRdb keeps only in-frame clonotypes and omits some of them. The table has about 190,000 clones, 65% to 85% seen once. Material for sequencing was PBMCs. These receptors were taken from a male donor in good health and CMV-seronegative.

This chain joins TRBV7-9 and TRBJ2-2; 8 bases match TRBD1. Germline V gene data show CDR1 as SEHNR and CDR2 as FQNEAQ (reference sequence). V was clipped by 5 bases and J by 7 bases; unmatched bases: 12. There are 16 residues in the CDR3. The CDR3, as DNA: TGTGCCAGCAGCATTCCCCCGGGACAGGTCAGCGGGGAGCTGTTTTTT. This translates into CASSIPPGQVSGELFF.

The rearrangement links TRBV6-1 to TRBJ1-5; D remains ambiguous. V lost 1 base and J lost 3, with 7 bases in between. The CDR3 contains 14 residues. The germline gives CDR1 MNHNS, CDR2 SASEGT. The chain's CDR3 is CASSEVGDNQPQHF. The DNA for the CDR3 is TGTGCCAGCAGTGAAGTCGGAGACAATCAGCCCCAGCATTTT.

The V call is TRBV11-3, the J call TRBJ2-2, with TRBD2 as a possible D gene (5 bases). Trimming left V 5 bases short and J 7 bases short, with 17 bases between. From germline, CDR1 is SGHNT and CDR2 YENEEA. The CDR3 is 15 residues long. This CDR3 is CASSPPTGRGGELFF. The CDR3 DNA is TGTGCCAGCAGCCCTCCGACGGGCCGGGGCGGGGAGCTGTTTTTT.

This chain uses TRBV6-4 with TRBJ2-7; 9 bases agree with TRBD1. Germline CDR1 and CDR2: MRHNA and SNTAGT. CDR3 length equals 14 residues. Trimming removed 5 bases from V and 4 bases from J; junction bases left unmatched: 6. CDR3 sequence reads: CASSPGTGFYEQYF. CDR3 coding DNA: TGTGCCAGCAGTCCCGGGACAGGGTTTTACGAGCAGTACTTC.

Only a few counts were recorded for this clone. J is TRBJ2-7 and V is TRBV6-5, with 10 bases aligning to TRBD2. The germline CDR1 and CDR2 sequences are MNHEY and SVGAGI. J was trimmed by 0 bases and V by 8 bases; bases with no gene match: 4. The CDR3 is 14 amino acids. This CDR3 reads CASRTSGSSYEQYF. CDR3 bases: TGTGCCAGCCGGACTAGCGGATCCTCCTACGAGCAGTACTTC.

The chain recombines TRBV2 with TRBJ1-2; D unclear. The CDR3 runs 12 residues. Deletions cut 0 bases from V and 8 bases from J, with 7 bases between. Germline CDR1 reads SNHLY; CDR2 reads FYNNEI. This CDR3 reads CASSEARPGYTF. CDR3 DNA: TGTGCCAGCAGTGAAGCCAGGCCGGGCTACACCTTC. Full variable domain (missing parts from reference TRBV2 and TRBJ1-2): EPEVTQTPSHQVTQMGQEVILRCVPISNHLYFYWYRQILGQKVEFLVSFYNNEISEKSEIFDDQFSVERPDGSNFTLKIRSTKLEDSAMYFCASSEARPGYTFGSGTRLTVV.

This clone was observed a handful of times. The genes are TRBV5-1 and TRBJ2-7, with D possibly TRBD1 on 6 matching bases. Trimming took 2 bases from V and 2 from J, leaving 11 bases between them. CDR3 length equals 14 residues. Per germline, CDR1 SGHRS and CDR2 YFSETQ. This CDR3 reads CASSLQGLAYEQYF. As DNA, the CDR3 is TGCGCCAGCAGCTTACAGGGTTTAGCCTACGAGCAGTACTTC.

The chain recombines TRBV9 with TRBJ2-3, with a tentative D call TRBD1 (6 bases). This CDR3 comprises 15 residues. Between the trimmed V and J ends, which lost 0 bases and 3 bases, there was a span of 11 bases. The germline V gene encodes CDR1 SGDLS and CDR2 YYNGEE. The CDR3 loop is CASSVAGGLTDTQYF. CDR3 DNA: TGTGCCAGCAGCGTAGCTGGGGGCTTGACAGATACGCAGTATTTT.

The chain carries TRBV28 and TRBJ1-2, with a weak D call TRBD1 (5 bases). CDR1 and CDR2 (germline): MDHEN, SYDVKM. Trimming cost V 5 bases and J 7 bases, with 20 bases left between them. The CDR3 runs to 15 residues. The chain's CDR3 is CASSPVNGGESGYTF. Written as DNA, the CDR3 is TGTGCCAGCAGTCCTGTAAACGGGGGTGAGAGTGGCTACACCTTC.

The chain employs TRBV29-1 and TRBJ1-3; 7 positions agree with TRBD1. CDR1 is SQVTM and CDR2 is ANQGSEA in the germline V gene. The CDR3 spans 15 residues. V lost 2 bases to trimming and J lost 2 bases; unmatched junction nucleotides: 6. The CDR3 DNA is TGCAGCGTTGAATTGGCACAGGGGCCTGGAAACACCATATATTTT. Its protein product is CSVELAQGPGNTIYF.

J is TRBJ1-2 and V is TRBV27; 11 bases line up with TRBD1. The V and J ends lost 4 bases and 5 bases, in that order; junction bases with no gene match: 9. CDR1 and CDR2 (germline): MNHEY, SMNVEV (reference sequence). CDR3 length equals 16 residues. CDR3 sequence: CASSSPDRGRGYGYTF. The CDR3 nucleotides read TGTGCCAGCAGTTCCCCGGACAGGGGGCGTGGGTATGGCTACACCTTC.

V usage is TRBV5-6 and J usage is TRBJ2-3; possibly TRBD2 for D (6 bases). Trimming left V 5 bases short and J 2 bases short, with 18 bases between. Per germline, CDR1 SGHDT and CDR2 YYEEEE. The CDR3 is 16 residues long. The CDR3: CASSWIAEGNTDTQYF. The CDR3 DNA is TGTGCCAGCAGTTGGATAGCGGAGGGCAACACAGATACGCAGTATTTT.

This clone is a singleton in its sample. The chain carries TRBV7-8 and TRBJ1-5; no clear D gene. V lost 5 bases and J lost 2, with 10 bases in between. The CDR3 is 14 residues long. CDR1 and CDR2 from the germline V gene are SGHVS and FQNEAQ. The CDR3 reads CASSRVMGNQPQHF. The CDR3 DNA is TGTGCCAGCAGCCGCGTAATGGGCAATCAGCCCCAGCATTTT.

The rearrangement links TRBV6-1 to TRBJ2-5; 12 bases are a match to TRBD2. This CDR3 has 15 residues. The germline CDR1 and CDR2 sequences are MNHNS and SASEGT. Losses at the gene ends were 7 bases for V and 11 bases for J; bases not matched to a gene: 14. CDR3 residues: CASNPTSGGPWEQYF. DNA of the CDR3: TGTGCCAGCAACCCGACTAGCGGGGGCCCCTGGGAGCAGTACTTC.

This chain connects TRBV7-9 to TRBJ1-1, with TRBD1 matching over 9 bases. The CDR3 totals 14 residues. Per the germline V gene, CDR1 is SEHNR and CDR2 is FQNEAQ (reference sequence). With V trimmed by 0 bases and J by 5 bases, 1 base remained unmatched. The chain's CDR3 is CASSLAGTGTEAFF. The CDR3 region has the DNA TGTGCCAGCAGCTTAGCGGGGACAGGGACTGAAGCTTTCTTT.

The DNA of the CDR3 is TGTGCCAGCAGCTTGGTGCCGACAGCGAATAATGAAAAACTGTTTTTT. Its translation: CASSLVPTANNEKLFF. The chain joins TRBV5-4 to TRBJ1-4; possibly TRBD1 for D (5 bases). The V end was cut by 0 bases, the J end by 4 bases, with 13 bases between. The CDR3 totals 16 residues. Germline CDR1 is SGHNT and CDR2 is YYREEE (reference sequence).

The V call is TRBV25-1, the J call TRBJ2-7; D is unresolved. This CDR3 is 14 amino acids long. Germline V gives CDR1 MGHDK, CDR2 SYGVNS. The germline V and J ends were trimmed by 1 base and 9 bases, with 16 bases remaining between them. DNA for the CDR3: TGTGCCAGCAGTGAATCCGGCATTCAGGAAAGGCAGTACTTC. It is translated as CASSESGIQERQYF.

The chain uses TRBV5-6 and TRBJ2-7, with 9 positions matching TRBD1. There are 14 residues in the CDR3. With V trimmed by 4 bases and J by 2 bases, 4 bases remained unmatched. Germline loops: CDR1 SGHDT, CDR2 YYEEEE. The CDR3: CASSQRDRAYEQYF. As DNA, the CDR3 is TGTGCCAGCAGCCAAAGGGACAGGGCCTACGAGCAGTACTTC.

In this sample, this clone turned up a few times. The chain has TRBV7-9 and TRBJ1-4, with D unclear. The CDR3 extends over 12 amino acids. Germline assignment: CDR1 SEHNR and CDR2 FQNEAQ (reference sequence). V was cut by 5 bases and J by 4 bases, with 5 bases left in between. The CDR3 reads CASSPRNEKLFF. CDR3 nucleotides: TGTGCCAGCAGCCCTCGTAATGAAAAACTGTTTTTT.

The gene calls are TRBV5-6 and TRBJ1-3, with a possible D match to TRBD1 (5 bases). The CDR3 is 14 residues long. The germline V and J ends were trimmed by 2 bases and 0 bases, with 6 bases remaining between them. CDR1 and CDR2 (germline): SGHDT, YYEEEE. Here the CDR3 DNA reads TGTGCCAGCAGCTTCGGGGGCTCTGGAAACACCATATATTTT. Its protein product is CASSFGGSGNTIYF.

The genes are TRBV9 and TRBJ2-2; no firm D call. V was trimmed by 1 base and J by 0 bases, leaving 7 bases between them. The germline V gene encodes CDR1 SGDLS and CDR2 YYNGEE. CDR3 length: 15 amino acids. The chain's CDR3 is CASSVLDSNTGELFF. The CDR3 DNA is TGTGCCAGCAGCGTACTCGACTCGAACACCGGGGAGCTGTTTTTT.

This chain joins TRBV4-2 and TRBJ1-4; D perhaps matches TRBD1 (6 bases). Trimming stripped 1 base from V and 0 bases from J, with 12 bases between. From germline, CDR1 is LGHNA and CDR2 YNFKEQ. The CDR3 totals 17 residues. CDR3 coding DNA: TGTGCCAGCAGCCAAGTTGCGACAGGACCAACTAATGAAAAACTGTTTTTT. It yields the protein CASSQVATGPTNEKLFF.

The CDR3 bases are TGTGCCAGCAGTGAAGCGCGACTTACCACAGATACGCAGTATTTT. It codes for CASSEARLTTDTQYF. V usage is TRBV2 and J usage is TRBJ2-3; D gene ambiguous. Between the trimmed V and J ends, which lost 0 bases and 2 bases, there was a span of 9 bases. The germline CDR1 and CDR2 sequences are SNHLY and FYNNEI. The CDR3 is 15 residues long. Using reference TRBV2 and TRBJ2-3 for the parts outside the CDR3, the full variable domain is EPEVTQTPSHQVTQMGQEVILRCVPISNHLYFYWYRQILGQKVEFLVSFYNNEISEKSEIFDDQFSVERPDGSNFTLKIRSTKLEDSAMYFCASSEARLTTDTQYFGPGTRLTVL.

V is TRBV7-9 and J is TRBJ1-2, with D tentatively TRBD1 (5 bases). The CDR3 sequence is 15 residues long. Per the germline V gene, CDR1 is SEHNR and CDR2 is FQNEAQ (reference sequence). V was shortened by 5 bases and J by 7 bases, with 20 bases between the two germline ends. CDR3 amino acids: CASSPLDRPIVGYTF. DNA for the CDR3: TGTGCCAGCAGCCCCCTAGACAGACCTATTGTTGGCTACACCTTC.

The chain joins TRBV2 to TRBJ2-7; TRBD1 aligns across 8 bases. V shed 6 bases, J shed 7 bases, and the junction held 8 bases outside the gene matches. The CDR3 loop spans 13 amino acids. Germline V gives CDR1 SNHLY, CDR2 FYNNEI. The CDR3, as DNA: TGTGCCAGCAGGGATGACAGGGGAGGAGAGCAGTACTTC. It specifies CASRDDRGGEQYF.

This chain links TRBV28 with TRBJ2-1; D perhaps matches TRBD1 (6 bases). V lost 6 bases and J lost 4, with 16 bases in between. The CDR3 runs to 15 residues. Germline V gene sequence: CDR1 MDHEN, CDR2 SYDVKM. In nucleotides, the CDR3 is TGTGCCAGCAGGTGGACAGCAGAAGAGTACAATGAGCAGTTCTTC. This codes for CASRWTAEEYNEQFF.

V is TRBV27 and J is TRBJ1-5, with D hard to call. The CDR3 contains 14 residues. Per germline, CDR1 MNHEY and CDR2 SMNVEV (reference sequence). V was pared by 3 bases and J by 3 bases, with 9 bases between. CDR3 in DNA: TGTGCCAGCAGTTTGTGGGCCACCAATCAGCCCCAGCATTTT. Residues: CASSLWATNQPQHF.